Following are 30 T cell receptor beta chains from one sample sequenced in a study of type 1 regulatory T cells. Study outcomes and limitations: Compared with non-type 1 regulatory T cells, type 1 regulatory T cells showed a more restricted TCR repertoire.

Antigen specificity for these receptors is unknown. TCRdb independently ran MiXCR on the reads; one entry per CDR3 protein. Of 6,300 or so distinct CDR3 sequences in the sample, about 33% are singletons; the top ten hold about a quarter. Sample: cultured type 1 regulatory T (Tr1) cells, either the whole culture or a sorted fraction (not recorded which). The receptors were gathered from a human donor in good health.

CDR3 sequence reads: CASSKAVLAGGRGSYNEQFF. As DNA, the CDR3 is TGTGCCAGCAGCAAAGCGGTACTAGCGGGAGGGCGGGGTTCCTACAATGAGCAGTTCTTC. J is TRBJ2-1 and V is TRBV21-1; the table's D call TRBD2 went unverified against the DNA. TRBV21-1 is a known pseudogene. The CDR3 consists of 20 residues.

The genes are TRBV6-6 and TRBJ2-2, with 7 bases fitting TRBD2. CDR3 length: 14 residues. The ends lost 8 bases at V and 4 bases at J; junction bases unmatched: 7. CDR1 is MNHNY, CDR2 SVGAGI, per germline (reference sequence). The CDR3, as DNA: TGTGCCAGCGCCTTGATAGCGGGCACCGGGGAGCTGTTTTTT. Amino acids: CASALIAGTGELFF.

The table lists this clonotype with many counts. The chain combines TRBV7-8 with TRBJ2-1; D perhaps matches TRBD2 (5 bases). The CDR3 is made up of 14 amino acids. Trimming took off 3 bases at V and 3 bases at J, with 9 bases between the two ends. Germline CDR1 reads SGHVS; CDR2 reads FQNEAQ. The DNA of the CDR3 is TGTGCCAGCAGCTTGAGAGACTACTACAATGAGCAGTTCTTC. Translated, it gives CASSLRDYYNEQFF.

This sequence joins TRBV7-9 and TRBJ1-2, with D maybe TRBD1 (5 bases). Trimming shortened V by 5 bases and J by 7 bases, and 17 bases separated the two germline ends. Germline loops: CDR1 SEHNR, CDR2 FQNEAQ (reference sequence). This CDR3 is built from 14 residues. CDR3 sequence (DNA): TGTGCCAGCAGCCTCTGGCTCAGGGAATCTGGCTACACCTTC. It codes for CASSLWLRESGYTF. The full variable domain, its missing parts supplied by reference TRBV7-9 and TRBJ1-2, is DTGVSQNPRHKITKRGQNVTFRCDPISEHNRLYWYRQTLGQGPEFLTYFQNEAQLEKSRLLSDRFSAERPKGSFSTLEIQRTEQGDSAMYLCASSLWLRESGYTFGSGTRLTVV.

The rearrangement uses TRBV2 and TRBJ2-3, with D unclear. The CDR3 is 14 amino acids. V was pared by 4 bases and J by 2 bases, with 10 bases between. CDR1 is SNHLY, CDR2 FYNNEI, per germline. This CDR3 reads CASSAFALTDTQYF. CDR3 DNA: TGTGCCAGCAGTGCCTTCGCCCTCACAGATACGCAGTATTTT. Drawing the rest from reference TRBV2 and TRBJ2-3, the complete variable domain is EPEVTQTPSHQVTQMGQEVILRCVPISNHLYFYWYRQILGQKVEFLVSFYNNEISEKSEIFDDQFSVERPDGSNFTLKIRSTKLEDSAMYFCASSAFALTDTQYFGPGTRLTVL.

The chain uses TRBV7-2 and TRBJ2-3, with TRBD2 identical over 15 bases. The germline V gene has CDR1 SGHTA and CDR2 FQGNSA. The V and J ends lost 1 base and 5 bases, in that order; junction bases with no gene match: 10. This CDR3 region has 19 residues. CDR3 nucleotides: TGTGCCAGCAGCTTAGTCCCGGGACTAGCGGGAGGCCGGGGAGATACGCAGTATTTT. This gives the protein CASSLVPGLAGGRGDTQYF.

The CDR3 region is CASSTRILSTDTQYF. CDR3 DNA sequence: TGTGCCAGTAGTACCCGCATACTATCCACAGATACGCAGTATTTT. The chain is built from TRBV19 and TRBJ2-3, with unresolved D. The CDR3 runs to 15 residues. V was shortened by 4 bases and J by 2 bases, with 13 bases between the two germline ends. Looked up from germline, CDR1 is LNHDA and CDR2 is SQIVND (reference sequence).

This chain joins TRBV5-6 and TRBJ1-2; D call uncertain. The CDR3 extends over 17 amino acids. Trimming cost V 2 bases and J 10 bases, with 27 bases left between them. Per the germline V gene, CDR1 is SGHDT and CDR2 is YYEEEE. CDR3 DNA sequence: TGTGCCAGCAGCTTCAGGTCCTCAGGAGCCCGCAAGGATGACTACACCTTC. Amino acid sequence: CASSFRSSGARKDDYTF.

In its sample, this clonotype was seen a few times. The rearrangement joins TRBV28 to TRBJ2-7; D gene ambiguous. The CDR3 extends over 14 amino acids. The V end was cut by 6 bases, the J end by 2 bases, with 14 bases between. Per the germline V gene, CDR1 is MDHEN and CDR2 is SYDVKM. Written as DNA, the CDR3 is TGTGCCAGCAGCACCCCGCTCCCGCCCTACGAGCAGTACTTC. Translation: CASSTPLPPYEQYF.

Only a few counts were recorded for this clonotype. The V call is TRBV4-1, the J call TRBJ1-4, with 9 bases identical to TRBD1. The CDR3 extends over 13 amino acids. Germline V gene data show CDR1 as MGHRA and CDR2 as YSYEKL. Unmatched junction bases numbered 5, after V lost 8 bases and J lost 7 bases. CDR3 protein: CASSGTGFEKLFF. CDR3 nucleotide sequence: TGCGCCAGCTCCGGGACAGGGTTTGAAAAACTGTTTTTT.

The V gene is TRBV29-1, the J gene TRBJ2-7, with TRBD1 identical over 7 bases. Unmatched junction bases numbered 11, after V lost 0 bases and J lost 3 bases. The CDR3 is 16 amino acids. Germline loops: CDR1 SQVTM, CDR2 ANQGSEA. CDR3 protein: CSVEDWRTGSGYEQYF. The CDR3 nucleotides read TGCAGCGTTGAAGATTGGAGGACAGGCTCCGGCTACGAGCAGTACTTC.

This clonotype was detected a few times. The chain recombines TRBV6-1 with TRBJ2-1; 11 bases are a match to TRBD2. In germline, CDR1 is MNHNS, CDR2 SASEGT. This CDR3 has 17 residues. V shed 3 bases and J 3 bases; nucleotides not matched to a gene: 7. CDR3 residues: CASSDGLAGGIYNEQFF. CDR3 DNA: TGTGCCAGCAGTGACGGTTTAGCGGGAGGGATCTACAATGAGCAGTTCTTC.

This clonotype is labeled as medium-sized (0.01 to 0.1%). The J gene is TRBJ2-5, the V gene TRBV7-9, with no clear D. The CDR3 covers 12 residues. CDR1 is SEHNR, CDR2 FQNEAQ, per germline (reference sequence). Between the trimmed V and J ends, which lost 1 base and 2 bases, there was a span of 2 bases. CDR3 bases: TGTGCCAGCAGCTTAGTGCAAGAGACCCAGTACTTC. This codes for CASSLVQETQYF.

There are a few counts of this clonotype. The chain has TRBV20-1 and TRBJ1-5; D gene uncertain. The CDR3 loop spans 15 amino acids. Germline V gene lookup returns CDR1 DFQATT and CDR2 SNEGSKA (reference sequence). V lost 0 bases and J 3 bases, leaving 12 bases between the germline ends. The CDR3 DNA follows: TGCAGTGCTAGAGATAGTGCGAGGGTCAATCAGCCCCAGCATTTT. Translated, it gives CSARDSARVNQPQHF.

This chain joins TRBV12-3 or TRBV12-4 and TRBJ2-7; the match to TRBD1 covers 9 bases. V was pared by 6 bases and J by 5 bases, with 5 bases of the junction left unmatched. The CDR3 has 13 residues. In nucleotides, the CDR3 is TGTGCCAGCAGCCAGACAGGGGGGAACGAGCAGTACTTC. The encoded protein is CASSQTGGNEQYF.

Of note for this clonotype: This could be a read error, since a much larger clone is one nucleotide away. V gene TRBV5-6 combines with J gene TRBJ1-4, with 9 bases identical to TRBD1. Per the germline V gene, CDR1 is SGHDT and CDR2 is YYEEEE. CDR3 size: 15 residues. CDR3 region: CASSTRDRVLENLFF. The CDR3 nucleotides read TGTGCCAGCAGCACCCGGGACAGGGTACTTGAAAATCTGTTTTTT.

About this clonotype itself: A read error may explain this, as a much larger clone is one base away. The V gene is TRBV4-2, the J gene TRBJ2-3; a possible D gene is TRBD2 (6 bases). The germline CDR1 and CDR2 sequences are LGHNA and YNFKEQ. There are 13 residues in the CDR3. As DNA, the CDR3 is TGTACCAGCAGCCGACTAGGGACAGATACGCAGTATTTT. Amino acid sequence: CTSSRLGTDTQYF.

This clonotype was counted between two and nine times. For the CDR3, the DNA is TGTGCCAGCAACCGGCGGGAGAGTCTACAAGAGACCCAGTACTTC. Its translation: CASNRRESLQETQYF. The rearrangement links TRBV27 to TRBJ2-5, with TRBD2 matching over 7 bases. The CDR3 is made up of 15 amino acids. The ends lost 7 bases at V and 2 bases at J; junction bases unmatched: 10. Per the germline V gene, CDR1 is MNHEY and CDR2 is SMNVEV (reference sequence).

This clonotype counts as medium-sized. This chain joins TRBV6-1 and TRBJ1-4; a possible D gene is TRBD1 (5 bases). Germline-derived CDR1 and CDR2 are MNHNS and SASEGT. This CDR3 spans 14 amino acids. V lost 4 bases, J lost 8 bases, and 14 bases lay in between. The CDR3 is CASSVGAPGEKLFF. The CDR3 bases are TGTGCCAGCAGTGTAGGGGCCCCGGGAGAAAAACTGTTTTTT.

This clonotype came up a few times. The gene calls are TRBV10-3 and TRBJ2-1; D is undetermined. Trimming pared 7 bases from V and 6 bases from J, leaving 13 bases between. The CDR3 loop spans 13 amino acids. Germline values: CDR1 ENHRY, CDR2 SYGVKD. Here the CDR3 DNA reads TGTGCCATCAACGAAAGGTTCAGCAATGAGCAGTTCTTC. Translating gives CAINERFSNEQFF.

This clonotype was seen more than once but under ten times. The chain recombines TRBV7-6 with TRBJ2-7; 7 bases match TRBD1. This CDR3 region has 14 residues. V shed 5 bases and J 2 bases; nucleotides not matched to a gene: 6. The germline V gene encodes CDR1 SGHVS and CDR2 FNYEAQ. The CDR3 DNA sequence: TGTGCCAGCAGCCCGAGGGGGCTCCCCTACGAGCAGTACTTC. Encoded protein: CASSPRGLPYEQYF.

As to this clonotype: The junction departs from the called germline gene at one end, perhaps through a read error. The V call is TRBV27, the J call TRBJ1-1; D is uncertain. There are 13 residues in the CDR3. CDR1 is MNHEY and CDR2 is SMNVEV in the germline V gene (reference sequence). This CDR3 reads CASSFSVNIEAFF. Written as DNA, the CDR3 is TGTGCCAGCAGTTTCTCAGTGAACATTGAAGCTTTCTTT.

This clonotype was recorded at least ten times. The chain uses TRBV7-2 and TRBJ2-3; D is ambiguous. The germline V and J ends were trimmed by 5 bases and 0 bases, with 12 bases remaining between them. The CDR3 runs 15 residues. CDR1 is SGHTA, CDR2 FQGNSA, per germline. CDR3: CASSPFRSSTDTQYF. The CDR3 nucleotides are TGTGCCAGCAGCCCTTTCAGGTCCAGCACAGATACGCAGTATTTT.

This clonotype was detected a few times. This rearrangement joins TRBV11-2 to TRBJ1-1; 10 bases map to TRBD1. The CDR3 contains 16 residues. Trimming removed 5 bases from V and 1 base from J; junction bases left unmatched: 7. The V gene's germline CDR1 is SGHAT and CDR2 FQNNGV. The CDR3 spells CASSPIDRGRNTEAFF. Written as DNA, the CDR3 is TGTGCCAGCAGCCCAATTGACAGGGGGCGGAACACTGAAGCTTTCTTT. Supplemented by reference TRBV11-2 and TRBJ1-1, the full variable domain reads EAGVAQSPRYKIIEKRQSVAFWCNPISGHATLYWYQQILGQGPKLLIQFQNNGVVDDSQLPKDRFSAERLKGVDSTLKIQPAKLEDSAVYLCASSPIDRGRNTEAFFGQGTRLTVV.

This clonotype is judged medium-sized. The chain has TRBV7-3 and TRBJ2-2, with D perhaps matching TRBD2 (6 bases). Germline lookup yields CDR1 SGHTA and CDR2 FQGTGA. V was pared by 3 bases and J by 2 bases, with 10 bases between. The CDR3 totals 15 residues. The CDR3 nucleotides are TGTGCCAGCAGCTTGGGGGGACCTAACACCGGGGAGCTGTTTTTT. Encoded protein: CASSLGGPNTGELFF.

This clonotype rates as medium-sized (0.01 to 0.1%). The V call is TRBV20-1, the J call TRBJ2-3; 12 bases match TRBD2. Trimming cost V 6 bases and J 5 bases; bases outside gene matches: 15. This CDR3 is 17 amino acids long. Germline assignment: CDR1 DFQATT and CDR2 SNEGSKA (reference sequence). CDR3 in amino acids: CSARGGLAGPGGDTQYF. CDR3 DNA: TGCAGTGCCCGGGGCGGACTAGCGGGACCCGGCGGAGATACGCAGTATTTT.

This clonotype was counted many times. Here the CDR3 DNA reads TGTGCCAGCACACGCGGGAACACCGGGGAGCTGTTTTTT. This sequence encodes CASTRGNTGELFF. The rearrangement uses TRBV6-1 and TRBJ2-2; D is ambiguous. Trimming took off 7 bases at V and 1 base at J, with 7 bases between the two ends. This CDR3 has 13 residues. The germline V gene has CDR1 MNHNS and CDR2 SASEGT.

At least ten counts were recorded for this clonotype. The chain joins TRBV5-1 to TRBJ2-6, with D possibly TRBD1 on 5 matching bases. CDR1 is SGHRS, CDR2 YFSETQ, per germline. V gave up 4 bases and J gave up 3 bases, with 11 bases separating them. The CDR3 sequence is 15 residues long. The CDR3 spells CASSIPGLGANVLTF. DNA for the CDR3: TGCGCCAGCAGCATTCCAGGGCTTGGGGCCAACGTCCTGACTTTC.

By share, this clonotype ranks as medium-sized. J is TRBJ1-4 and V is TRBV6-5; the D is unclear. V was pared by 7 bases and J by 0 bases, with 12 bases between. The CDR3 spans 15 residues. CDR1 and CDR2 (germline): MNHEY, SVGAGI. In nucleotides, the CDR3 is TGTGCCAGCAATTCCCGCGGGGCAACTAATGAAAAACTGTTTTTT. Its translation: CASNSRGATNEKLFF.

This clonotype is a singleton in its sample. J is TRBJ1-1 and V is TRBV27; D ambiguous. V lost 7 bases and J 1 base, leaving 19 bases between the germline ends. Germline values: CDR1 MNHEY, CDR2 SMNVEV (reference sequence). The CDR3 has 16 residues. CDR3 loop: CASTNSLRGTNTEAFF. The CDR3 bases are TGTGCCAGCACGAACAGCCTCCGGGGAACGAACACTGAAGCTTTCTTT.